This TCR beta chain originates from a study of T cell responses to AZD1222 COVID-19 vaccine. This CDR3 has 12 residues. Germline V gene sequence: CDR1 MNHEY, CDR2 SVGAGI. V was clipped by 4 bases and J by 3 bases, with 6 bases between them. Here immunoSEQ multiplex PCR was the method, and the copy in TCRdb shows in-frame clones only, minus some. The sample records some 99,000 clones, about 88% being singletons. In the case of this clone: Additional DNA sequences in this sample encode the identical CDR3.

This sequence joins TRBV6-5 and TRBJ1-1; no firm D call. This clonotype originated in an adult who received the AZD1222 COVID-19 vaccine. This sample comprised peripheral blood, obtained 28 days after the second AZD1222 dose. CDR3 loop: CASSSPYTEAFF. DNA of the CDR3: TGTGCCAGCAGTTCCCCTTACACTGAAGCTTTCTTT.